The clone carrying this T cell receptor (beta chain) was recorded only once. Sequencing was performed with immunoSEQ multiplex PCR; in TCRdb, only in-frame clones are kept and a portion is missing. This sample has 33,000 or so clones; about 90% occur once, and the top ten carry around 1%. This entry belongs to a study of blood T cell repertoires in COVID-19. This receptor was identified in a man between 65 and 85 years old with active or convalescent COVID-19. Input material: peripheral blood.

The CDR3 DNA is TGTGCCAGCTGCTTCGGGGGGTTGGCCGATGGCTACACCTTC. Translating it yields CASCFGGLADGYTF. The chain uses TRBV6-5 and TRBJ1-2; D may be TRBD1 (5 bases). The CDR3 runs 14 residues. Germline lookup yields CDR1 MNHEY and CDR2 SVGAGI. V gave up 8 bases and J gave up 6 bases, with 19 bases separating them.